This TCR beta chain was sequenced during a study of blood T cell repertoires in COVID-19. Study-level information: The cDNA or gDNA used as material had been derived from T cells, B-cell-depleted T cells, or PBMCs.

Per the study methods: It was from reference gene primer amplification that nucleated cell counts were estimated. Clones were read by immunoSEQ multiplex PCR, and TCRdb kept only the in-frame ones, dropping some. V and J calls and clone size are given by that table; D and trimming were obtained from the DNA. Among about 200,000 clones listed, 75% to 85% were seen once. The CDR3 extends over 13 amino acids. Between the trimmed V and J ends, which lost 6 bases and 2 bases, there was a span of 11 bases. This clone came up a few times. The gene calls are TRBV12-3 or TRBV12-4 and TRBJ2-7; no clear D gene. This clonotype was obtained from a woman between 70 and 85 years old with COVID-19, enrolled during active disease. Sequencing used peripheral blood. The CDR3 here is CASSPAQAYEQYF. In DNA, the CDR3 is TGTGCCAGCAGCCCCGCGCAGGCCTACGAGCAGTACTTC.